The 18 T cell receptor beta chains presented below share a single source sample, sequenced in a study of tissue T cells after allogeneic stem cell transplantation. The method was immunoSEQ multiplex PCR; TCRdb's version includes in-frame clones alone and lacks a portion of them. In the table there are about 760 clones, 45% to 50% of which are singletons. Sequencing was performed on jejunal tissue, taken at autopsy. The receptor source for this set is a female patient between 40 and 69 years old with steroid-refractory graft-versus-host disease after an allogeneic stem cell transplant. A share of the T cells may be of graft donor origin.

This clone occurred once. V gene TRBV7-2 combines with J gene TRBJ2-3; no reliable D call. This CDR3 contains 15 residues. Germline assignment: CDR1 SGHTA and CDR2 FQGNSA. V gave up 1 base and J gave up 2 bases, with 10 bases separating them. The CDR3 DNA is TGTGCCAGCAGCTTAGTTCAGGTGATCACAGATACGCAGTATTTT. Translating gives CASSLVQVITDTQYF.

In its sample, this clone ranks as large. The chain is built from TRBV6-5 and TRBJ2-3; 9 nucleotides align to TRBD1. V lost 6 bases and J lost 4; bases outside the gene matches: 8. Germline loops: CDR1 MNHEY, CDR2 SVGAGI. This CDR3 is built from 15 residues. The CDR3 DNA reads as TGTGCCAGCAGGCTACAGGGGGCGCAGGCAGATACGCAGTATTTT. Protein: CASRLQGAQADTQYF.

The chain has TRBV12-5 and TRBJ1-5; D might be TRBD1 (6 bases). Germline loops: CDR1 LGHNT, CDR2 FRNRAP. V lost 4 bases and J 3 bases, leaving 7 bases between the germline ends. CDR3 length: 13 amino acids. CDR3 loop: CASGWTVNQPQHF. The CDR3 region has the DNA TGTGCTAGTGGTTGGACAGTCAATCAGCCCCAGCATTTT. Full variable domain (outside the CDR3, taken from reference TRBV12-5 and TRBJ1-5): DARVTQTPRHKVTEMGQEVTMRCQPILGHNTVFWYRQTMMQGLELLAYFRNRAPLDDSGMPKDRFSAEMPDATLATLKIQPSEPRDSAVYFCASGWTVNQPQHFGDGTRLSIL.

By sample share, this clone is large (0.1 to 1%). CDR3 in DNA: TGTGCCAGCAGCTCCCTAAGGGGGGCCCAGTACTTC. This encodes CASSSLRGAQYF. This sequence joins TRBV7-2 and TRBJ2-5; D may correspond to TRBD1 or TRBD2 (6 bases each). The CDR3 extends over 12 amino acids. CDR1 and CDR2 from the germline V gene are SGHTA and FQGNSA. V was trimmed by 4 bases and J by 9 bases, leaving 12 bases between them.

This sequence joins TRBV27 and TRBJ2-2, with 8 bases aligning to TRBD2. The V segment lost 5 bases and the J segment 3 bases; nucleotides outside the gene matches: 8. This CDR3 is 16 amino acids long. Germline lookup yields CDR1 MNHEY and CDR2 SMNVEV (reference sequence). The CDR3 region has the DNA TGTGCCAGCAGTGGGGGACTAGAGTGGTACACCGGGGAGCTGTTTTTT. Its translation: CASSGGLEWYTGELFF.

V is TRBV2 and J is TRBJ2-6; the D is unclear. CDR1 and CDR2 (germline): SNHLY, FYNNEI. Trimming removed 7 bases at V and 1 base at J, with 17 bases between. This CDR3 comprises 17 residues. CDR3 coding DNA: TGTGCCAGCAACAAACACAGTTACTTTTCTGGGGCCAACGTCCTGACTTTC. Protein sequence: CASNKHSYFSGANVLTF.

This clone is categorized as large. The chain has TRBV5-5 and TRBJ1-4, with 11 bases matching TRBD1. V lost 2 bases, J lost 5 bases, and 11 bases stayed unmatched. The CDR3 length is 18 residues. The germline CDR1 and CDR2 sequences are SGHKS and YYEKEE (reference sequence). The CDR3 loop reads CASSLTGTGGIANEKLFF. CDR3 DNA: TGTGCCAGCAGCTTAACCGGGACAGGGGGAATTGCAAATGAAAAACTGTTTTTT.

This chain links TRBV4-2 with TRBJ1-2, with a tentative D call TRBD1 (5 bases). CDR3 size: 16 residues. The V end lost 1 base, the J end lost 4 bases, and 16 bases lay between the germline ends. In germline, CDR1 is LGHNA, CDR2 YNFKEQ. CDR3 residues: CASSQGGTREGYGYTF. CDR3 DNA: TGTGCCAGCAGCCAAGGCGGGACCAGAGAAGGCTATGGCTACACCTTC.

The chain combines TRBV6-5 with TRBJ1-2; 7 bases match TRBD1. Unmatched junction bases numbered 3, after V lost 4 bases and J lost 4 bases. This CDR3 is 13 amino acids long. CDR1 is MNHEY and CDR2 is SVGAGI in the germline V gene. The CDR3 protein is CASSSRTGYGYTF. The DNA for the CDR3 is TGTGCCAGCAGTTCTAGGACAGGCTATGGCTACACCTTC.

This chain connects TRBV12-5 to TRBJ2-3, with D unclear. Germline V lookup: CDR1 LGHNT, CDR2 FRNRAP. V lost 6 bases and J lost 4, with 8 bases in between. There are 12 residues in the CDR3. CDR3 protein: CASGRVSDTQYF. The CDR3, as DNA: TGTGCTAGTGGCCGGGTCTCAGATACGCAGTATTTT.

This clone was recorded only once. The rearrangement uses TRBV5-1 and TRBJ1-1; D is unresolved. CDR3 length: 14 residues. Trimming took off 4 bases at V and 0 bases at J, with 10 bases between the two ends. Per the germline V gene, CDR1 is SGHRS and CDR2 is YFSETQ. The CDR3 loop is CASSVKSMNTEAFF. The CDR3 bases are TGCGCCAGCAGCGTCAAGAGCATGAACACTGAAGCTTTCTTT. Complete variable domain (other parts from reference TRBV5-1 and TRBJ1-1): KAGVTQTPRYLIKTRGQQVTLSCSPISGHRSVSWYQQTPGQGLQFLFEYFSETQRNKGNFPGRFSGRQFSNSRSEMNVSTLELGDSALYLCASSVKSMNTEAFFGQGTRLTVV.

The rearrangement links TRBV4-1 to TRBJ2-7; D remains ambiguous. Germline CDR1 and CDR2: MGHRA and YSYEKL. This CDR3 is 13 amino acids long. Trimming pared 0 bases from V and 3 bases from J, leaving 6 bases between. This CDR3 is CASSQDPRYEQYF. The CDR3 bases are TGCGCCAGCAGCCAAGATCCGCGCTACGAGCAGTACTTC.

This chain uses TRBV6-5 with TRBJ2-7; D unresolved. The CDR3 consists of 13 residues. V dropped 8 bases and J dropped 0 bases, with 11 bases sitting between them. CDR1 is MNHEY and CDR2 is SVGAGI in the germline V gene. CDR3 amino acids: CASAGPGSYEQYF. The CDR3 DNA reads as TGTGCCAGCGCCGGGCCGGGCTCCTACGAGCAGTACTTC.

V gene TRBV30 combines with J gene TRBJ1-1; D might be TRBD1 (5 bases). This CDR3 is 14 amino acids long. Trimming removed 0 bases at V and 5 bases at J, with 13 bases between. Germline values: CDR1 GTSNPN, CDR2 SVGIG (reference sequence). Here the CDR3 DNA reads TGTGCCTGGAGTGTAGGCAGGGTGGGGACTGAAGCTTTCTTT. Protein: CAWSVGRVGTEAFF.

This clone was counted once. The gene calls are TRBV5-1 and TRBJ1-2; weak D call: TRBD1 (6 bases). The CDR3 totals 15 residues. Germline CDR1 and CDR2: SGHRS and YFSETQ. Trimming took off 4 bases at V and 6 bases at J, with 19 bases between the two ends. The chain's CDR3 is CASSPAGTHRNGYTF. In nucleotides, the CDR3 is TGCGCCAGCAGCCCGGCAGGGACACACAGAAATGGCTACACCTTC.

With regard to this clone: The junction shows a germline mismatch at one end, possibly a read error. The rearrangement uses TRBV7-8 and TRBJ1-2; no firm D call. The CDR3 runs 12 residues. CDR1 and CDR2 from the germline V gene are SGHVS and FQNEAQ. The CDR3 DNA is TGTGCCAGCAGCCTAGCCAGCTATGGCTACACCTTC. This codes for CASSLASYGYTF.

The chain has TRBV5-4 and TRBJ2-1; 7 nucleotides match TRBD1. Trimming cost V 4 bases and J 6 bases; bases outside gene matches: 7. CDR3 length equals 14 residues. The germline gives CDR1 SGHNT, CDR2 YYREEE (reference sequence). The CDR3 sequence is CASSLQGIGNEQFF. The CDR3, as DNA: TGTGCCAGCAGCCTACAGGGGATCGGCAATGAGCAGTTCTTC. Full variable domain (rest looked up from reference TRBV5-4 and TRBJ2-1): ETGVTQSPTHLIKTRGQQVTLRCSSQSGHNTVSWYQQALGQGPQFIFQYYREEENGRGNFPPRFSGLQFPNYSSELNVNALELDDSALYLCASSLQGIGNEQFFGPGTRLTVL.

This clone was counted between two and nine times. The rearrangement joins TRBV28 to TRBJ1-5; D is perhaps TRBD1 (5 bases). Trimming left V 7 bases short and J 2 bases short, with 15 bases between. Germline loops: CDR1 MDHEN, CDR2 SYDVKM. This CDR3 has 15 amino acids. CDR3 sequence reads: CASKSGGEGNQPQHF. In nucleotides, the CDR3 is TGTGCCAGCAAGTCGGGAGGGGAGGGCAATCAGCCCCAGCATTTT.